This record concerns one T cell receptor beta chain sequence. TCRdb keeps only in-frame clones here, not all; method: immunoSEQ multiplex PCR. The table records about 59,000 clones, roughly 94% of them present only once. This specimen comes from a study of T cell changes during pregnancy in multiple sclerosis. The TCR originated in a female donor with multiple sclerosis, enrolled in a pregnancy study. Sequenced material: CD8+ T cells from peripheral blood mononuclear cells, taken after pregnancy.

The CDR3: CASSLQREKSSYNEQFF. DNA of the CDR3: TGTGCCAGCAGTTTACAGCGGGAAAAGAGCTCCTACAATGAGCAGTTCTTC. The chain links TRBV27 to TRBJ2-1, with 7 bases matching TRBD2. Germline V lookup: CDR1 MNHEY, CDR2 SMNVEV (reference sequence). The CDR3 loop spans 17 amino acids. Germline trimming cut 2 bases from V and 0 bases from J; bases unmatched to any gene: 7.